This T cell receptor (beta chain) was recorded in a study of identical twins. The table lists this clonotype with many counts. The antigen is not known. Study results and caveats: It was cross-sectional statistical analysis, not following the same donors, that the conclusions relied on. Alpha sequences that were out-of-frame and twin-shared showed an excess of low generation probability.

From germline, CDR1 is KGHDR and CDR2 SFDVKD. CDR3 size: 14 residues. The V segment lost 4 bases and the J segment 0 bases; nucleotides outside the gene matches: 2. Unique molecular identifiers were present on the cDNA, which also gained a universal primer site by template switching. A single record per CDR3 protein comes from TCRdb applying MiXCR to the 5' RACE reads. The sample holds roughly 690,000 distinct CDR3 sequences; around 6% are singletons and the top ten take 1.5% to 2%. The specimen sequenced was naive T cells sorted from blood. The clonotype was recovered from a young man in good health. This rearrangement joins TRBV24-1 to TRBJ2-7, with 7 bases aligning to TRBD1. This CDR3 is CATSDRDSSYEQYF. The CDR3 DNA sequence: TGTGCCACCAGTGACCGGGACAGCTCCTACGAGCAGTACTTC.